The 8 T cell receptor beta chains given below trace back to one sample, sequenced in a study of control samples from healthy donors and cancer patients. Sequenced by immunoSEQ multiplex PCR; TCRdb stores in-frame clones only, minus some. The data contain about 120,000 clones, about nine tenths of them singletons. The sample consisted of blood. These receptors originate from a man between 40 and 49 years old in good health.

This chain connects TRBV11-2 to TRBJ1-2; D is unresolved. Trimming shortened V by 3 bases and J by 7 bases, and 12 bases separated the two germline ends. This CDR3 is 13 amino acids long. From germline, CDR1 is SGHAT and CDR2 FQNNGV. Here the CDR3 DNA reads TGTGCCAGCAGCTTGGAAGGGAGAGGTGGCTACACCTTC. Translation: CASSLEGRGGYTF.

The rearrangement links TRBV5-1 to TRBJ2-3, with D maybe TRBD1 (5 bases). CDR1 and CDR2 (germline): SGHRS, YFSETQ. Between the trimmed V and J ends, which lost 0 bases and 1 base, there was a span of 12 bases. The CDR3 covers 16 residues. The CDR3 coding sequence is TGCGCCAGCAGCTTGGCCCATGGGGCTCGCACAGATACGCAGTATTTT. This sequence encodes CASSLAHGARTDTQYF.

The rearrangement links TRBV5-1 to TRBJ1-4; D unclear. This CDR3 contains 13 residues. The V gene's germline CDR1 is SGHRS and CDR2 YFSETQ. V was cut by 2 bases and J by 4 bases, with 6 bases left in between. CDR3 DNA sequence: TGCGCCAGCAGCTTCGGCAGTAATGAAAAACTGTTTTTT. It specifies CASSFGSNEKLFF.

The rearrangement links TRBV12-5 to TRBJ2-4; weak D call: TRBD2 (6 bases). Germline lookup yields CDR1 LGHNT and CDR2 FRNRAP. This CDR3 has 15 amino acids. V shed 3 bases and J shed 0 bases, with 9 bases lying between them. CDR3 nucleotide sequence: TGTGCTAGTGGTTTAGGGACTTTAGCCAAAAACATTCAGTACTTC. This sequence encodes CASGLGTLAKNIQYF.

The chain combines TRBV2 with TRBJ2-4; TRBD1 agrees at 9 bases. CDR1 and CDR2 (germline): SNHLY, FYNNEI. After removal of 4 bases from V and 6 bases from J, the junction contained 4 bases not matched to a gene. This CDR3 has 14 amino acids. The CDR3 region has the DNA TGTGCCAGCAGTGGGGGACAGGGATCAAACATTCAGTACTTC. Amino acid sequence: CASSGGQGSNIQYF.

The rearrangement links TRBV16 to TRBJ1-5; no definite D call. Trimming left V 2 bases short and J 2 bases short, with 7 bases between. CDR1 KGHSY and CDR2 FQNENV come from the germline V gene. This CDR3 is built from 14 residues. CDR3 DNA sequence: TGTGCCAGCAGCCAAACCCCCCGCAATCAGCCCCAGCATTTT. The encoded protein is CASSQTPRNQPQHF.

The chain is built from TRBV4-2 and TRBJ2-1; D might be TRBD2 (7 bases). V shed 0 bases and J shed 4 bases, with 16 bases lying between them. Germline V CDR1 and CDR2: LGHNA, YNFKEQ. The CDR3 length is 17 residues. CDR3 in amino acids: CASSQDERGAGYNEQFF. CDR3 nucleotide sequence: TGTGCCAGCAGCCAAGATGAACGGGGGGCAGGGTACAATGAGCAGTTCTTC.

The V call is TRBV11-3, the J call TRBJ1-2, with a possible D match to TRBD1 (5 bases). Trimming stripped 1 base from V and 7 bases from J, with 13 bases between. This CDR3 has 14 amino acids. Germline CDR1 is SGHNT and CDR2 is YENEEA. This CDR3 is CASSLGGVALGYTF. The CDR3 DNA reads TGTGCCAGCAGCTTAGGGGGGGTAGCGCTTGGCTACACCTTC.